The 10 T cell receptor beta chains presented below share a single source sample, sequenced in a study of T cells in Graves' hyperthyroidism and ophthalmopathy. Using RNA transcripts as the source, TCR beta CDR3 regions were amplified. HTBI primers were the set used in a first-round RT-PCR of the TCR CDR3. TCRdb fed the multiplex PCR reads into MiXCR, producing one record per CDR3 protein. This table has more than 500,000 distinct CDR3 sequences, 15% to 20% appearing once. The sample consisted of blood. The source of these receptors is a woman aged 30 to 39 with Graves' ophthalmopathy.

This clonotype turned up a few times. The chain joins TRBV19 to TRBJ2-2, with 11 bases that match TRBD1. The CDR3 is made up of 16 amino acids. J gave up 4 bases and V 6 bases, and 7 bases lay outside the gene matches. Germline V gives CDR1 LNHDA, CDR2 SQIVND (reference sequence). The DNA for the CDR3 is TGTGCCAGTAGACCGGACAGGGGGCTTGGCACCGGGGAGCTGTTTTTT. This sequence encodes CASRPDRGLGTGELFF.

This clonotype was observed many times. The chain recombines TRBV5-1 with TRBJ2-7; either TRBD1 or TRBD2 may supply D (5 bases each). CDR3 size: 15 residues. The V end was cut by 4 bases, the J end by 7 bases, with 21 bases between. CDR1 is SGHRS, CDR2 YFSETQ, per germline. The CDR3 coding sequence is TGCGCCAGCAGCCCCTCGGGGCTTGGTTCCCAGGAGCAGTACTTC. Its translation is CASSPSGLGSQEQYF.

This clonotype was picked up many times. J is TRBJ2-2 and V is TRBV3-1; no clear D gene. The CDR3 is 11 residues long. CDR1 and CDR2 from the germline V gene are LGHDT and YNNKEL (reference sequence). Trimming took 1 base from V and 7 from J, leaving 1 base between them. CDR3 sequence: CASSQVGELFF. The CDR3 DNA is TGTGCCAGCAGCCAAGTCGGGGAGCTGTTTTTT.

This clonotype showed up just a few times. For the CDR3, the DNA is TGTGCCAGCAGCCAAACAGATAATGAGCAGTTCTTC. This translates into CASSQTDNEQFF. The chain uses TRBV3-1 and TRBJ2-1; D call uncertain. Looked up from germline, CDR1 is LGHDT and CDR2 is YNNKEL (reference sequence). The CDR3 has 12 amino acids. V was pared by 2 bases and J by 7 bases, with 6 bases between.

This clonotype was seen repeatedly, ten times or more. The chain carries TRBV7-8 and TRBJ2-1; D unclear. The CDR3 runs 14 residues. From germline, CDR1 is SGHVS and CDR2 FQNEAQ. V lost 1 base and J lost 7, with 11 bases in between. This CDR3 is CASSLVDKNNEQFF. For the CDR3, the DNA is TGTGCCAGCAGCTTAGTAGACAAAAATAATGAGCAGTTCTTC.

This clonotype was counted a few times. J is TRBJ2-1 and V is TRBV6-1, with TRBD2 matching 14 bases. This CDR3 region has 14 residues. Unmatched junction bases numbered 2, after V lost 6 bases and J lost 7 bases. CDR1 and CDR2 from the germline V gene are MNHNS and SASEGT. The CDR3 sequence is CASSRTSGRNEQFF. CDR3 sequence (DNA): TGTGCCAGCAGCCGGACTAGCGGGAGGAATGAGCAGTTCTTC.

This clonotype has a count of ten or more. The chain is built from TRBV12-3 or TRBV12-4 and TRBJ1-1, with 9 nucleotides matching TRBD1. The CDR3 totals 13 residues. V dropped 6 bases and J dropped 4; count of bases not matched to a gene: 3. Here the CDR3 reads CASRGQGSTEAFF. The CDR3 DNA is TGTGCCAGCAGGGGACAGGGATCCACTGAAGCTTTCTTT.

This chain links TRBV20-1 with TRBJ1-6; tentatively, D is TRBD1 (5 bases). The CDR3 is 16 residues long. With 3 bases removed from V and 6 bases from J, the gap between germline ends came to 18 bases. Germline CDR1 is DFQATT and CDR2 is SNEGSKA (reference sequence). CDR3 in amino acids: CSASPNSGYGNSPLHF. DNA of the CDR3: TGCAGTGCTAGCCCAAACTCAGGGTATGGTAATTCACCCCTCCACTTT.

Concerning this clonotype itself: This may be a read error: a much more frequent sequence differs by one nucleotide. The chain employs TRBV5-1 and TRBJ2-1, with D perhaps matching TRBD1 or TRBD2 (5 bases each). The DNA end is more similar to TRBJ2-7, so the J call may be wrong. This CDR3 is 15 amino acids long. Germline CDR1 SGHRS, CDR2 YFSETQ. As DNA, the CDR3 is TGTGCCAGCAGGGTCTGGGGGACGGACCTAAATGAGCAGTACTTC. It translates to CASRVWGTDLNEQYF.

This clonotype was seen a handful of times. The chain links TRBV27 to TRBJ1-6; D possibly corresponds to TRBD1 (5 bases). Germline V lookup: CDR1 MNHEY, CDR2 SMNVEV (reference sequence). The CDR3 has 15 amino acids. The V end was cut by 4 bases, the J end by 9 bases, with 16 bases between. CDR3: CASSSLGTEASPLHF. In nucleotides, the CDR3 is TGTGCCAGCAGTTCGCTCGGGACGGAGGCTTCACCCCTCCACTTT.